Sequencing of this T cell receptor (beta chain) was carried out in a study of tumor-infiltrating lymphocytes in primary liver carcinoma. This clonotype has a count of ten or more. With 5 bases removed from V and 6 bases from J, the gap between germline ends came to 14 bases. Germline loops: CDR1 MNHEY, CDR2 SVGAGI. The CDR3 runs 14 residues. The template, 450 to 650 ng total RNA, yielded TCR beta cDNA made with a constant-region primer. Researchers made the TCR beta libraries by running three nested multiplex PCR rounds with slightly modified ARM-PCR. For 10 cycles apiece, the opening two PCR rounds ran with TRBV1-TRBV30 forward primers and a C-beta reverse primer. Via MiXCR, TCRdb re-called the multiplex PCR reads, giving one row per CDR3 protein. The repertoire consists of tens of thousands of distinct CDR3 sequences, with approximately 70% occurring once and the leading ten covering 29%. The roughly 17-31 mg bulk tissue piece was not sorted before simultaneous RNA and DNA extraction.

The chain is built from TRBV6-5 and TRBJ2-1; D may be TRBD2 (5 bases). This TCR was recovered from a middle-aged man with primary liver carcinoma and hepatitis B virus infection. Input material: liver tumor tissue from sampling region 5. This sample's subset: tumor region T5, tumor centre. The CDR3 sequence is CASSVSGRINEQFF. The DNA for the CDR3 is TGTGCCAGCAGTGTCAGTGGGAGAATCAATGAGCAGTTCTTC.